The rows below give T cell receptor beta chains drawn from one sample of a study of cytotoxic CD8 clonotypes in ibrutinib-treated CLL. TCRdb's copy holds only in-frame clones and misses some; the assay was immunoSEQ multiplex PCR. Among roughly 250,000 clones listed, roughly 70% were seen once. This specimen consisted of PBMCs, obtained after 24 months of ibrutinib treatment. These receptors all stem from a human donor with chronic lymphocytic leukemia. Both conserved end residues are part of each CDR3. The order of the fields is CDR3 protein, CDR3 DNA, V gene, clone size, J gene, D gene. The D gene is left open where the match is weak. Size is stated for part of the rows, as once, few or many counts, or as a class when the clone is expanded.

CDR3: CASSSGTGITYEQYF
DNA: TGTGCCAGCAGCTCCGGGACAGGTATTACCTACGAGCAGTACTTC
V: TRBV7-3
size: -
J: TRBJ2-7
D: TRBD1

CDR3: CASSYGTGAYEQYF
DNA: TGTGCCAGCAGTTACGGGACAGGAGCCTACGAGCAGTACTTC
V: TRBV6-5
size: -
J: TRBJ2-7
D: TRBD1

CDR3: CASSYSGGLGTEAFF
DNA: TGTGCCAGCAGTTACAGTGGGGGGCTAGGTACTGAAGCTTTCTTT
V: TRBV6-6
size: -
J: TRBJ1-1
D: -

CDR3: CSANAEAFF
DNA: TGCAGTGCTAACGCTGAAGCTTTCTTT
V: TRBV20-1
size: -
J: TRBJ1-1
D: -

CDR3: CASSWESSEREPTYEQYF
DNA: TGTGCCAGCAGTTGGGAATCTAGCGAGCGGGAGCCAACCTACGAGCAGTACTTC
V: TRBV28
size: -
J: TRBJ2-7
D: TRBD2

CDR3: CASSKGQPQHF
DNA: TGTGCCAGTAGTAAAGGTCAGCCCCAGCATTTT
V: TRBV19
size: -
J: TRBJ1-5
D: -

CDR3: CASSPTGTGETQYF
DNA: TGTGCCAGCTCACCGACCGGGACAGGGGAGACCCAGTACTTC
V: TRBV18
size: -
J: TRBJ2-5
D: TRBD1

CDR3: CSARKDEKLFF
DNA: TGCAGTGCTCGGAAGGATGAAAAACTGTTTTTT
V: TRBV20-1
size: -
J: TRBJ1-4
D: -

CDR3: CASSSKGTGDAGANVLTF
DNA: TGTGCCAGTAGTAGTAAAGGGACAGGGGACGCTGGGGCCAACGTCCTGACTTTC
V: TRBV19
size: -
J: TRBJ2-6
D: TRBD1

CDR3: CASSFGGGPSNEQFF
DNA: TGTGCCAGCAGCTTTGGGGGAGGGCCGAGCAATGAGCAGTTCTTC
V: TRBV7-2
size: -
J: TRBJ2-1
D: TRBD2

CDR3: CASREGTTTNEKLFF
DNA: TGCGCCAGCAGGGAGGGGACGACAACTAATGAAAAACTGTTTTTT
V: TRBV5-1
size: -
J: TRBJ1-4
D: -

CDR3: CASSLRLASPNEQFF
DNA: TGCGCCAGCAGCTTGCGATTGGCCTCCCCCAATGAGCAGTTCTTC
V: TRBV5-1
size: -
J: TRBJ2-1
D: -

CDR3: CASSEYLLDTGELFF
DNA: TGTGCCAGCAGCGAATATTTGCTCGACACCGGGGAGCTGTTTTTT
V: TRBV14
size: -
J: TRBJ2-2
D: -

CDR3: CSVEFSHRVMGEQYF
DNA: TGCAGCGTTGAGTTCAGCCACAGGGTAATGGGCGAGCAGTACTTC
V: TRBV29-1
size: -
J: TRBJ2-7
D: -

CDR3: CASSYSGFDGANVLTF
DNA: TGTGCCAGCAGTTACTCAGGGTTCGATGGGGCCAACGTCCTGACTTTC
V: TRBV6-5
size: -
J: TRBJ2-6
D: -

CDR3: CASSLGGTGELFF
DNA: TGTGCCAGCAGCTTAGGGGGCACCGGGGAGCTGTTTTTT
V: TRBV7-2
size: -
J: TRBJ2-2
D: -

CDR3: CASSEQNYEQYF
DNA: TGTGCCAGCAGTGAACAGAACTACGAGCAGTACTTC
V: TRBV2
size: -
J: TRBJ2-7
D: -

CDR3: CASSYSPTVAEQYF
DNA: TGTGCCAGCAGTTACTCCCCAACCGTCGCCGAGCAGTACTTC
V: TRBV6-5
size: -
J: TRBJ2-7
D: -

CDR3: CASSWAGGVYGYTF
DNA: TGTGCCAGCAGTTGGGCAGGGGGTGTATATGGCTACACCTTC
V: TRBV6-6
size: -
J: TRBJ1-2
D: TRBD1

CDR3: CASRHASGWQGARSYEQYF
DNA: TGTGCCAGCCGACATGCCTCGGGATGGCAGGGGGCGAGAAGCTACGAGCAGTACTTC
V: TRBV18
size: -
J: TRBJ2-7
D: TRBD1

CDR3: CASSPGFSSSEQFF
DNA: TGTGCCAGCAGTCCAGGGTTTTCATCATCTGAGCAGTTCTTC
V: TRBV6-5
size: few
J: TRBJ2-1
D: -

CDR3: CASNLGQGSGELFF
DNA: TGTGCCAGCAACCTTGGACAGGGGTCCGGGGAGCTGTTTTTT
V: TRBV27
size: -
J: TRBJ2-2
D: TRBD1

CDR3: CASSYSSGTTYNEQFF
DNA: TGTGCCAGCAGTTACTCATCCGGGACTACCTACAATGAGCAGTTCTTC
V: TRBV28
size: -
J: TRBJ2-1
D: TRBD2

CDR3: CASRAGPYEQYF
DNA: TGCGCCAGCAGGGCTGGTCCCTACGAGCAGTACTTC
V: TRBV10-2
size: -
J: TRBJ2-7
D: -

CDR3: CASRGDSNQPQHF
DNA: TGTGCCAGCAGGGGAGATAGCAATCAGCCCCAGCATTTT
V: TRBV2
size: few
J: TRBJ1-5
D: -

CDR3: CASRTPSGVYNEQFF
DNA: TGTGCCAGCAGGACACCTAGCGGGGTCTACAATGAGCAGTTCTTC
V: TRBV6-5
size: -
J: TRBJ2-1
D: TRBD2

CDR3: CASGTGDYNEQFF
DNA: TGTGCCAGTGGGACAGGGGATTACAATGAGCAGTTCTTC
V: TRBV5-4
size: -
J: TRBJ2-1
D: TRBD1

CDR3: CASSSSGTENTEAFF
DNA: TGTGCCAGCAGCTCGTCCGGGACAGAGAACACTGAAGCTTTCTTT
V: TRBV7-8
size: once
J: TRBJ1-1
D: TRBD1

CDR3: CASSVGGGQPQHF
DNA: TGTGCCAGCAGCGTAGGGGGGGGTCAGCCCCAGCATTTT
V: TRBV9
size: -
J: TRBJ1-5
D: -

CDR3: CASSLYVGGEQYF
DNA: TGTGCCAGCAGTTTATACGTCGGAGGCGAGCAGTACTTC
V: TRBV27
size: -
J: TRBJ2-7
D: -

CDR3: CASSDGARETQYF
DNA: TGCGCCAGCAGCGATGGGGCACGAGAGACCCAGTACTTC
V: TRBV4-3
size: once
J: TRBJ2-5
D: -

CDR3: CSVDGWGAIEAFF
DNA: TGCAGCGTTGATGGATGGGGGGCTATTGAAGCTTTCTTT
V: TRBV29-1
size: -
J: TRBJ1-1
D: -

CDR3: CASSFRRANVLTF
DNA: TGTGCCAGCAGCTTTAGAAGGGCCAACGTCCTGACTTTC
V: TRBV11-2
size: -
J: TRBJ2-6
D: -

CDR3: CASSPTAGTIQETQYF
DNA: TGTGCCAGCAGCCCAACAGCCGGGACAATCCAAGAGACCCAGTACTTC
V: TRBV5-5
size: few
J: TRBJ2-5
D: -

CDR3: CASSVLGRNNEKLFF
DNA: TGTGCCAGCAGCGTTCTGGGACGGAATAATGAAAAACTGTTTTTT
V: TRBV9
size: -
J: TRBJ1-4
D: -

CDR3: CAIRGTGFEKLFF
DNA: TGTGCCATCAGGGGGACAGGGTTTGAAAAACTGTTTTTT
V: TRBV10-3
size: once
J: TRBJ1-4
D: TRBD1

CDR3: CASSRSNTEAFF
DNA: TGTGCCAGCAGCAGATCGAACACTGAAGCTTTCTTT
V: TRBV6-5
size: -
J: TRBJ1-1
D: -

CDR3: CASSQGLAGAEQFF
DNA: TGCGCCAGCAGCCAGGGACTAGCGGGAGCTGAGCAGTTCTTC
V: TRBV5-1
size: -
J: TRBJ2-1
D: TRBD2

CDR3: CAVGRGETQYF
DNA: TGTGCCGTGGGGAGGGGCGAGACCCAGTACTTC
V: TRBV6-6
size: -
J: TRBJ2-5
D: TRBD2

CDR3: CASSTRDRVVNSNQPQHF
DNA: TGTGCCAGTAGTACCCGGGACAGAGTCGTGAATAGCAATCAGCCCCAGCATTTT
V: TRBV19
size: -
J: TRBJ1-5
D: TRBD1

CDR3: CASTDTRATDTQYF
DNA: TGTGCCAGCACCGACACGAGAGCCACAGATACGCAGTATTTT
V: TRBV27
size: once
J: TRBJ2-3
D: -

CDR3: CASSLGGGGDIQYF
DNA: TGTGCCAGCAGCTTAGGTGGAGGGGGCGACATTCAGTACTTC
V: TRBV11-2
size: -
J: TRBJ2-4
D: -

CDR3: CASTRRPGGDSYEQYF
DNA: TGTGCCAGCACCCGACGTCCAGGGGGAGACTCCTACGAGCAGTACTTC
V: TRBV28
size: -
J: TRBJ2-7
D: TRBD1

CDR3: CASSPRTGGGYGYTF
DNA: TGTGCCAGCAGCCCCCGGACAGGGGGAGGCTATGGCTACACCTTC
V: TRBV5-6
size: few
J: TRBJ1-2
D: TRBD1

CDR3: CAWRGLAGRNEQFF
DNA: TGTGCCTGGAGGGGTCTAGCGGGTCGCAATGAGCAGTTCTTC
V: TRBV30
size: -
J: TRBJ2-1
D: TRBD2

CDR3: CASTQWRDRYNEQFF
DNA: TGTGCCAGCACCCAATGGAGGGACCGCTACAATGAGCAGTTCTTC
V: TRBV7-6
size: -
J: TRBJ2-1
D: -

CDR3: CASSRRLAESSYEQYF
DNA: TGTGCCAGCAGTAGAAGACTAGCGGAGAGCTCCTACGAGCAGTACTTC
V: TRBV27
size: -
J: TRBJ2-7
D: TRBD2

CDR3: CASIVTSGGTDTQYF
DNA: TGTGCCAGCATCGTGACTAGCGGAGGCACAGATACGCAGTATTTT
V: TRBV27
size: -
J: TRBJ2-3
D: TRBD2

CDR3: CASSLEGRTGELFF
DNA: TGTGCCAGCAGTCTTGAGGGGCGGACCGGGGAGCTGTTTTTT
V: TRBV6-6
size: -
J: TRBJ2-2
D: -

CDR3: CASSTDRVEAFF
DNA: TGTGCCAGCAGCACTGACAGGGTGGAGGCTTTCTTT
V: TRBV28
size: -
J: TRBJ1-1
D: TRBD1

CDR3: CASSIAGSGYEQYF
DNA: TGTGCCAGCAGTATAGCGGGATCGGGCTACGAGCAGTACTTC
V: TRBV6-5
size: few
J: TRBJ2-7
D: TRBD2

CDR3: CSVFGQGSEKLFF
DNA: TGCAGCGTTTTCGGACAGGGGAGTGAAAAACTGTTTTTT
V: TRBV29-1
size: -
J: TRBJ1-4
D: TRBD1

CDR3: CASRAAGMDGYTF
DNA: TGTGCCAGCAGGGCGGCTGGGATGGATGGCTACACCTTC
V: TRBV27
size: few
J: TRBJ1-2
D: -

CDR3: CASSSSTAPGEQYF
DNA: TGTGCCAGCAGCTCCTCGACAGCCCCTGGGGAGCAGTACTTC
V: TRBV11-2
size: -
J: TRBJ2-7
D: -